Listed below are T cell receptor beta chains from one sample, sequenced in a study of cytomegalovirus exposure and HLA in healthy donors. Using immunoSEQ multiplex PCR, the repertoire was profiled, and TCRdb retains in-frame clones only, with some absent. This table has 40,000 or so clones, just under 75% appearing once. The sequencing sample was made of PBMCs. These receptors were collected from a man aged 25 to 40 in good health and CMV-seronegative. The CDR3 runs from the conserved cysteine through the conserved F or W.

V: TRBV5-4
J: TRBJ2-1
CDR3: CASSSQTGAYNEQFF

V: TRBV2
J: TRBJ2-1
CDR3: CATTPTAGGSYNEQFF

V: TRBV4-2
J: TRBJ2-7
CDR3: CASSQDPSGLAGLSEQYF

V: TRBV11-2
J: TRBJ1-1
CDR3: CASSLEAGVSTEAFF

V: TRBV19
J: TRBJ1-5
CDR3: CASSIDIPDSQHF

V: TRBV6-1
J: TRBJ1-1
CDR3: CASRTEPLNTEAFF

V: TRBV7-9
J: TRBJ1-1
CDR3: CASSLGQVVAKMNTEAFF

V: TRBV6-5
J: TRBJ1-1
CDR3: CASRRTGDWAFF

V: TRBV28
J: TRBJ2-5
CDR3: CASSSPRSGQETQYF

V: TRBV18
J: TRBJ1-4
CDR3: CASSRSGPNFEKLFF

V: TRBV4-2
J: TRBJ1-1
CDR3: CASSPTNNGVNTEAFF

V: TRBV6-5
J: TRBJ1-4
CDR3: CASSYEQGSTLQLFF

V: TRBV5-5
J: TRBJ2-1
CDR3: CASSYGTSGGDSRLFF

V: TRBV5-1
J: TRBJ1-1
CDR3: CASKPTTGAEAFF

V: TRBV9
J: TRBJ2-5
CDR3: CASSAPGGLGEKETQYF

V: TRBV4-1
J: TRBJ1-2
CDR3: CASSQGDRSYGYTF

V: TRBV27
J: TRBJ2-2
CDR3: CASSRGTATGELFF

V: TRBV30
J: TRBJ2-6
CDR3: CAWSVAGVSGANVLTF

V: TRBV5-4
J: TRBJ1-1
CDR3: CASSSSGSHEAFF

V: TRBV6-5
J: TRBJ2-2
CDR3: CASSYPGPGELFF

V: TRBV5-5
J: TRBJ2-1
CDR3: CASSLTGDEQFF

V: TRBV6-4
J: TRBJ1-4
CDR3: CASADDRLGEKLFF